This passage covers 6 T cell receptor beta chains from one sample sequenced in a study of response to subunit inactivated influenza vaccine. TCRdb recomputed calls from the RT-PCR reads with MiXCR, one row per CDR3 protein. Here the sample spans 650,000 to 800,000 distinct CDR3 sequences, about 18% being singletons. The specimen was PBMCs from blood, collected about 5 days after vaccination. These receptors were collected from a man aged 50 to 60 who received an inactivated influenza vaccine.

The chain is built from TRBV20-1 and TRBJ1-2; D is unclear. Germline V gene sequence: CDR1 DFQATT, CDR2 SNEGSKA (reference sequence). V was pared by 5 bases and J by 2 bases, with 15 bases between. This CDR3 is built from 14 residues. DNA for the CDR3: TGCAGTGCTTCCGACAATCCGGGCAACTATGGCTACACCTTC. Its translation is CSASDNPGNYGYTF.

This clonotype was seen a few times. The genes are TRBV6-2 or TRBV6-3 and TRBJ2-7; no reliable D call. Between the trimmed V and J ends, which lost 4 bases and 2 bases, there was a span of 9 bases. Germline CDR1 reads MNHEY; CDR2 reads SVGEGT. This CDR3 is 13 amino acids long. CDR3 nucleotide sequence: TGTGCCAGCAGTTTCTGGAAGACCTACGAGCAGTACTTC. It yields the protein CASSFWKTYEQYF.

This clonotype showed up many times. CDR3 nucleotides: TGCGCCAGCAGCCAACCGAGTGGCGGCGAAAAACTGTTTTTT. It yields the protein CASSQPSGGEKLFF. The chain carries TRBV4-3 and TRBJ1-4; D unclear. CDR1 is LGHNA, CDR2 YSLEER, per germline. The CDR3 runs 14 residues. V lost 2 bases, J lost 8 bases, and 12 bases lay in between.

The genes are TRBV24-1 and TRBJ2-1; 9 bases agree with TRBD1. CDR1 is KGHDR, CDR2 SFDVKD, per germline. This CDR3 region has 15 residues. The V and J ends lost 3 bases and 5 bases, in that order; junction bases with no gene match: 4. CDR3 DNA sequence: TGTGCCACCAGTGATCGGGACAGGGCCCACAATGAGCAGTTCTTC. This translates into CATSDRDRAHNEQFF.

The J gene is TRBJ2-7, the V gene TRBV11-3; no definite D call. The CDR3 extends over 14 amino acids. Deletions cut 0 bases from V and 5 bases from J, with 11 bases between. The germline CDR1 and CDR2 sequences are SGHNT and YENEEA. The DNA for the CDR3 is TGTGCCAGCAGCTTAGATAGTGTAACCCACGAGCAGTACTTC. This codes for CASSLDSVTHEQYF.

This clonotype was counted ten times or more. The CDR3 DNA sequence: TGTGCCAGCAGCTCCCTGGTGGGTGAGCAGTACTTC. Its translation: CASSSLVGEQYF. The J gene is TRBJ2-7, the V gene TRBV27; unclear D gene. The germline V gene has CDR1 MNHEY and CDR2 SMNVEV (reference sequence). V was trimmed by 6 bases and J by 7 bases, leaving 13 bases between them. The CDR3 has 12 amino acids.